Below, 2 T cell receptor beta chains from the same sample are listed, as sequenced in a study of blood T cell repertoires in COVID-19. Generated by immunoSEQ multiplex PCR, the TCRdb table keeps only in-frame clones and is missing some. This sample has under 250,000 clones, with approximately 89% found just once. The sample consisted of peripheral blood. All receptors come from a woman aged 55-70 years who had recovered from COVID-19.

The V gene is TRBV16, the J gene TRBJ1-2; TRBD1 is a possible D gene (6 bases). The ends were cut back, 4 bases at V and 4 bases at J, with 16 bases in the middle. The CDR3 spans 15 residues. Germline CDR1 is KGHSY and CDR2 is FQNENV. As DNA, the CDR3 is TGTGCCAGCAGCCCCCAGGGGTTTAGTCTCTATGGCTACACCTTC. Encoded protein: CASSPQGFSLYGYTF.

The V gene is TRBV18, the J gene TRBJ2-5; possibly TRBD1 for D (6 bases). Per germline, CDR1 KGHSH and CDR2 LQKENI. The ends were cut back, 0 bases at V and 7 bases at J, with 21 bases in the middle. The CDR3 has 17 residues. DNA of the CDR3: TGTGCCAGCTCACCACCGCCCTCGACAGGACAAGAATGGACCCAGTACTTC. This encodes CASSPPPSTGQEWTQYF.